This TCR beta chain derives from a study of T cells in Graves' hyperthyroidism and ophthalmopathy. Study-level information: Any treatment followed the collection of peripheral blood at initial diagnosis.

Authors of the study amplified TCR beta CDR3 regions from RNA transcripts. Using the HTBI primer set, a first-round RT-PCR was run on the TCR CDR3. MiXCR, applied by TCRdb to the multiplex PCR reads, yields one record per CDR3 protein. Of around 760,000 distinct CDR3 sequences in the sample, 35% were seen once. Germline V gene sequence: CDR1 ENHRY, CDR2 SYGVKD. The CDR3 covers 15 residues. Of note for this clonotype: Its ends do not fully match the called genes, so a read error is possible.

Patients aged 18 to 65 had newly diagnosed hyperthyroidism that had lasted under 2 months. The chain is built from TRBV10-3 and TRBJ2-2; D may be TRBD1 (6 bases). This clonotype originated in a woman in her forties with Graves' hyperthyroidism. Sequences were obtained from blood. The CDR3 loop is CASSSWDTNTGELFF. The CDR3 DNA sequence: TGTGCCAGCAGTTCGTGGGACACAAACACCGGGGAGCTGTTTTTT.